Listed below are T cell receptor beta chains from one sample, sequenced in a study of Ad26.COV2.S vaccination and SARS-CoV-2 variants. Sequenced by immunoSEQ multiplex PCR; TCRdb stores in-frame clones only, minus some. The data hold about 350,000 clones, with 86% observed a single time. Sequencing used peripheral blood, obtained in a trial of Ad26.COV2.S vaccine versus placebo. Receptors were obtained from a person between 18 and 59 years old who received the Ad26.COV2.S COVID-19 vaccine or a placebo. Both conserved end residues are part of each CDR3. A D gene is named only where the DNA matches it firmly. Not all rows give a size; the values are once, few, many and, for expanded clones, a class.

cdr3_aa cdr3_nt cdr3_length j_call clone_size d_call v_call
CASSWDRDLNTEAFF TGTGCCAGCAGTTGGGACAGGGACTTAAACACTGAAGCTTTCTTT 15 TRBJ1-1 - TRBD1 TRBV6-5
CASSQDRVKTQYF TGTGCCAGCAGCCAAGACAGGGTAAAGACCCAGTACTTC 13 TRBJ2-5 - TRBD1 TRBV5-4
CASSTRTGGLIAVTQYF TGTGCCAGCAGTACCCGGACAGGGGGCTTGATAGCTGTGACCCAGTACTTC 17 TRBJ2-5 - TRBD1 TRBV28
CASGRDTEAFF TGTGCCAGCGGCAGGGACACTGAAGCTTTCTTT 11 TRBJ1-1 few - TRBV2
CASSARLAGVPNQETQYF TGTGCCAGCAGCGCACGACTAGCGGGGGTCCCTAACCAAGAGACCCAGTACTTC 18 TRBJ2-5 - TRBD2 TRBV7-2
CASSLSGGRETQYF TGTGCCAGCAGCTTGTCAGGGGGTCGCGAGACCCAGTACTTC 14 TRBJ2-5 - TRBD1 TRBV7-9
CATSDSAGTARGHEQYF TGTGCCACCAGTGATAGCGCCGGGACCGCTCGAGGACACGAGCAGTACTTC 17 TRBJ2-7 - - TRBV24-1
CASKGGGNQPQHF TGTGCCAGCAAGGGGGGAGGCAATCAGCCCCAGCATTTT 13 TRBJ1-5 - - TRBV28
CASSSHTNYGYTF TGTGCCAGCAGTTCCCATACTAACTATGGCTACACCTTC 13 TRBJ1-2 - - TRBV6-6
CASSEGVSGNTIYF TGTGCCAGCAGTGAAGGGGTCTCTGGAAACACCATATATTTT 14 TRBJ1-3 few - TRBV2
CSVDSPGTDTQYF TGCAGCGTTGATTCTCCCGGGACAGATACGCAGTATTTT 13 TRBJ2-3 - - TRBV29-1
CASSEAYSNQPQHF TGTGCCAGCAGTGAAGCATATAGCAATCAGCCCCAGCATTTT 14 TRBJ1-5 - - TRBV6-1
CAWGWGIQETQYF TGTGCCTGGGGATGGGGGATTCAAGAGACCCAGTACTTC 13 TRBJ2-5 - - TRBV30
CASSAGPLGGNTIYF TGTGCCAGCAGTGCGGGACCCTTGGGAGGAAACACCATATATTTT 15 TRBJ1-3 - - TRBV2
CASSSAENYGYTF TGTGCCAGCAGTTCGGCCGAGAACTATGGCTACACCTTC 13 TRBJ1-2 - - TRBV6-2/TRBV6-3
CASSFTLGPYEQYF TGTGCCAGCAGCTTTACCCTCGGACCTTACGAGCAGTACTTC 14 TRBJ2-7 - - TRBV7-2
CASSQEIRNYNEQFF TGCGCCAGCAGCCAAGAGATTCGAAACTACAATGAGCAGTTCTTC 15 TRBJ2-1 - - TRBV4-3
CASSFSRSFTGELFF TGTGCCAGCAGTTTTTCACGATCTTTCACCGGGGAGCTGTTTTTT 15 TRBJ2-2 - - TRBV28
CASSATRQGLSGNTIYF TGTGCCAGCTCAGCCACACGACAGGGACTTTCCGGAAACACCATATATTTT 17 TRBJ1-3 - TRBD1 TRBV18
CASSRGSFNQPQHF TGTGCCAGCAGCCGCGGCAGCTTTAATCAGCCCCAGCATTTT 14 TRBJ1-5 - - TRBV27
CASSLMRGGYNEQFF TGTGCCAGCAGCTTAATGAGGGGGGGCTACAATGAGCAGTTCTTC 15 TRBJ2-1 - - TRBV7-9
CASSPGQGSGNTIYF TGTGCCAGCTCACCTGGACAGGGGAGTGGAAACACCATATATTTT 15 TRBJ1-3 - TRBD1 TRBV18
CASSLGGPSGANVLTF TGCGCCAGCAGCTTGGGTGGGCCTTCTGGGGCCAACGTCCTGACTTTC 16 TRBJ2-6 - - TRBV5-1
CASSSVRHQEFYEQYF TGTGCCAGCAGCTCAGTGAGACACCAAGAATTCTACGAGCAGTACTTC 16 TRBJ2-7 - - TRBV11-2
CASSSGGGDEKLFF TGTGCCAGCAGTTCAGGGGGTGGGGATGAAAAACTGTTTTTT 14 TRBJ1-4 - TRBD1 TRBV28
CASRVQGYDGYTF TGTGCCAGCAGAGTACAGGGGTATGATGGCTACACCTTC 13 TRBJ1-2 - TRBD1 TRBV12-3/TRBV12-4
CASTGAGEYNEQFF TGTGCCAGCACGGGGGCGGGGGAGTACAATGAGCAGTTCTTC 14 TRBJ2-1 - - TRBV28
CASSLGTGWNTEAFF TGTGCCAGCAGTTTGGGGACAGGATGGAACACTGAAGCTTTCTTT 15 TRBJ1-1 few TRBD1 TRBV27
CASSPEALAGGRELFF TGTGCCAGCAGCCCCGAGGCTCTAGCGGGAGGGCGGGAGCTGTTTTTT 16 TRBJ2-2 many TRBD2 TRBV13
CASSPAGRHYEQYF TGTGCCAGCAGCCCTGCGGGCAGACACTACGAGCAGTACTTC 14 TRBJ2-7 few - TRBV5-6
CASKSPGMYGYTF TGTGCCAGTAAGTCACCGGGGATGTATGGCTACACCTTC 13 TRBJ1-2 - - TRBV19
CASSHTGTSDFDEQFF TGTGCCAGCAGCCATACCGGGACTAGCGACTTTGATGAGCAGTTCTTC 16 TRBJ2-1 - TRBD2 TRBV5-6
CASSDQGQGGSPLHF TGCGCCAGCAGCGATCAGGGACAGGGCGGTTCACCCCTCCACTTT 15 TRBJ1-6 - TRBD1 TRBV5-1
CASSRVGNYEQYF TGTGCCAGCAGCAGGGTCGGGAACTACGAGCAGTACTTC 13 TRBJ2-7 few - TRBV6-5
CASSLGGAPGELFF TGTGCCAGTAGTTTAGGGGGCGCTCCCGGGGAGCTGTTTTTT 14 TRBJ2-2 - TRBD1 TRBV19
CASSLSPVGREQYF TGTGCCAGCAGTTTGTCCCCCGTGGGGCGCGAGCAGTACTTC 14 TRBJ2-7 - - TRBV28
CASSRPGTGSGANVLTF TGTGCCAGCAGCCGTCCCGGGACAGGGTCGGGGGCCAACGTCCTGACTTTC 17 TRBJ2-6 - TRBD1 TRBV7-9